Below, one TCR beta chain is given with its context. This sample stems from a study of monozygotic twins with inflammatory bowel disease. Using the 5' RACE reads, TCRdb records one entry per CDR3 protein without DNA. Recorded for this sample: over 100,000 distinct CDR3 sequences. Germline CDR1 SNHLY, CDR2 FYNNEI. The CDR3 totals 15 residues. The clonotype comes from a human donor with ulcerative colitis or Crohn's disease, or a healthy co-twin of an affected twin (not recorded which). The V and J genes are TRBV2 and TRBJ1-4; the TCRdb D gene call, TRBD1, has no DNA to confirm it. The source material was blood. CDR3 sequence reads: CASTIDRGSNENLFF.